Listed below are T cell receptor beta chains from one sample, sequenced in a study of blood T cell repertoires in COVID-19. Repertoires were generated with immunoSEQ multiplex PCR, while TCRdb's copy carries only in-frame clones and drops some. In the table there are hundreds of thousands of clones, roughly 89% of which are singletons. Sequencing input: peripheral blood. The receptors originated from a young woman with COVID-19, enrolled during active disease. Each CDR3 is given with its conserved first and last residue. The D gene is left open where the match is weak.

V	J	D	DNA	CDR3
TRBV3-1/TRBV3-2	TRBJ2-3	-	TGTGCCAGCAGCCAAGGGTTGCGAATACCAAGCACAGATACGCAGTATTTT	CASSQGLRIPSTDTQYF
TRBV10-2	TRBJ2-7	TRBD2	TGCGCCAGCAGTGAGGAAGTAGCGGGGGCCGGGAGGAAGCAGTACTTC	CASSEEVAGAGRKQYF
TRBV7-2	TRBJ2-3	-	TGTGCCAGCAGCGCCTCTATCGGTACGCAGTATTTT	CASSASIGTQYF
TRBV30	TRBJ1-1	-	TGTGCCTGGAGTGCGATTTCCACAGGGCTGCAAGAAGCTTTCTTT	CAWSAISTGLQEAFF
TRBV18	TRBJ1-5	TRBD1	TGTGCCAGCTCACCGGGACAGGGAGCTCAGCCCCAGCATTTT	CASSPGQGAQPQHF
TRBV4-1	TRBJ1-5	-	TGCGCCAGCAGCCATTCCGGACAGACTGCTTATAGCAATCAGCCCCAGCATTTT	CASSHSGQTAYSNQPQHF
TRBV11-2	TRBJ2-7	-	TGTGCCAGCAGCTTAGACAGGGTAGGGTACGAGCAGTACTTC	CASSLDRVGYEQYF
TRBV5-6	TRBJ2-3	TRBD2	TGTGCCAGCAGCGCGGGGGGCACAGATACGCAGTATTTT	CASSAGGTDTQYF
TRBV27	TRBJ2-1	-	TGTGCCAGCAGTATGGGGAGCTCCTACAATGAGCAGTTCTTC	CASSMGSSYNEQFF
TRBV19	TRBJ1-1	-	TGTGCCAGTACCGACCGCAGGGTGTGGACTGAAGCTTTCTTT	CASTDRRVWTEAFF
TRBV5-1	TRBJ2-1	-	TGCGCCAGCAGCTTGGCCACCTACAATGAGCAGTTCTTC	CASSLATYNEQFF
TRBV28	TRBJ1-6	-	TGTGCCAGCAGTCCCCTACAGCGGAGTTCACCCCTCCACTTT	CASSPLQRSSPLHF
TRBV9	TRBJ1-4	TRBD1	TGTGCCAGCAGCGTCGGGACAGGAGCAACTAATGAAAAACTGTTTTTT	CASSVGTGATNEKLFF
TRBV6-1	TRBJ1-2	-	TGTGCCAGCAGTGAAGCGGGGAGGGTGCGGGGCTACACCTTC	CASSEAGRVRGYTF